Listed here are 25 T cell receptor beta chains from one sample, sequenced in a study of T cells in Graves' hyperthyroidism and ophthalmopathy. TCR beta CDR3 sequences were amplified from RNA transcripts. The TCR CDR3 was amplified in a first-round RT-PCR using the HTBI primer set. From the multiplex PCR reads, TCRdb called clonotypes with MiXCR, one entry per CDR3 protein. The sample includes about 700,000 distinct CDR3 sequences, 12% to 15% of them seen just once. The specimen sequenced was blood. The source of these receptors is a woman between 18 and 30 years old with Graves' hyperthyroidism.

This clonotype came up many times. This chain uses TRBV7-8 with TRBJ2-1; D uncertain. The germline V gene has CDR1 SGHVS and CDR2 FQNEAQ. This CDR3 is 16 amino acids long. Trimming removed 2 bases from V and 8 bases from J, with 19 bases in between. The CDR3 DNA reads as TGTGCCAGCAGCTTAACAAGGCGGCGGATTGGCGATGAGCAGTTCTTC. It specifies CASSLTRRRIGDEQFF.

This clonotype has more than one count but fewer than ten. The chain links TRBV20-1 to TRBJ2-5, with 13 positions matching TRBD2. V lost 6 bases, J lost 2 bases, and 9 bases stayed unmatched. The length of the CDR3 is 16 residues. Germline CDR1 DFQATT, CDR2 SNEGSKA (reference sequence). CDR3 protein: CSATGTSGTSQETQYF. Here the CDR3 DNA reads TGCAGTGCCACCGGGACTAGCGGGACCTCACAAGAGACCCAGTACTTC.

This clonotype was seen repeatedly, ten times or more. This chain connects TRBV24-1 to TRBJ2-1, with 8 bases identical to TRBD1. With V trimmed by 4 bases and J by 5 bases, 6 bases remained unmatched. The CDR3 consists of 15 residues. The germline gives CDR1 KGHDR, CDR2 SFDVKD. The CDR3 here is CATSEVDRDNNEQFF. CDR3 DNA: TGTGCCACCAGTGAGGTGGACAGGGACAACAATGAGCAGTTCTTC.

This clonotype was picked up many times. The gene calls are TRBV2 and TRBJ2-7; a weak D match, TRBD1 (5 bases). Trimming left V 6 bases short and J 1 base short, with 13 bases between. Germline V lookup: CDR1 SNHLY, CDR2 FYNNEI. This CDR3 region has 14 residues. The CDR3 nucleotides are TGTGCCAGCAGCTCGACAGCATTGTCCTACGAGCAGTACTTC. It translates to CASSSTALSYEQYF. The whole variable domain, remainder taken from reference TRBV2 and TRBJ2-7, is EPEVTQTPSHQVTQMGQEVILRCVPISNHLYFYWYRQILGQKVEFLVSFYNNEISEKSEIFDDQFSVERPDGSNFTLKIRSTKLEDSAMYFCASSSTALSYEQYFGPGTRLTVT.

V gene TRBV28 combines with J gene TRBJ1-3; the D gene is possibly TRBD1 (6 bases). Germline V lookup: CDR1 MDHEN, CDR2 SYDVKM. The CDR3 is 14 amino acids. The V and J ends lost 5 bases and 5 bases respectively, with 13 bases between them. Here the CDR3 reads CASSRAGVRNTIYF. DNA of the CDR3: TGTGCCAGCAGTAGAGCAGGGGTACGAAACACCATATATTTT.

The rearrangement joins TRBV6-2 or TRBV6-3 to TRBJ2-7, with TRBD2 matching 8 bases. CDR3 length equals 14 residues. The trim removed 7 bases at V and 3 bases at J, leaving 8 bases unmatched. Germline V gives CDR1 MNHEY, CDR2 SVGEGT. In DNA, the CDR3 is TGTGCCAGCACCTTAGCGGGAAATCTCTACGAGCAGTACTTC. Translating it yields CASTLAGNLYEQYF.

In its sample, this clonotype was seen many times. J is TRBJ2-7 and V is TRBV7-2, with unresolved D. Between the trimmed V and J ends, which lost 3 bases and 2 bases, there was a span of 8 bases. Germline V gives CDR1 SGHTA, CDR2 FQGNSA. This CDR3 is built from 13 residues. The CDR3 loop reads CASSFGPPYEQYF. CDR3 bases: TGTGCCAGCAGCTTTGGCCCACCCTACGAGCAGTACTTC.

This clonotype was detected a few times. V is TRBV10-2 and J is TRBJ1-5; D is undetermined. The CDR3 is 14 residues long. The germline V gene has CDR1 WSHSY and CDR2 SAAADI. Trimming cost V 8 bases and J 4 bases, with 15 bases left between them. The CDR3 DNA is TGCGCCAGCGGTTCACGGGGAACGAATCAGCCCCAGCATTTT. It yields the protein CASGSRGTNQPQHF.

This clonotype showed up just a few times. The chain uses TRBV20-1 and TRBJ1-2; D possibly corresponds to TRBD1 (5 bases). The germline V gene encodes CDR1 DFQATT and CDR2 SNEGSKA (reference sequence). CDR3 length equals 13 residues. The V end lost 2 bases, the J end lost 1 base, and 8 bases lay between the germline ends. CDR3 in DNA: TGCAGTGCTAGATTCGGACATAACTATGGCTACACCTTC. This sequence encodes CSARFGHNYGYTF.

Many counts were recorded for this clonotype. The chain joins TRBV7-9 to TRBJ2-5, with D possibly being TRBD1 (7 bases). V lost 1 base, J lost 4 bases, and 13 bases lay in between. Germline values: CDR1 SEHNR, CDR2 FQNEAQ (reference sequence). The CDR3 has 15 residues. The CDR3 DNA reads TGTGCCAGCAGCTTAGGGAGGGGGCAGCGAGAGACCCAGTACTTC. Translation: CASSLGRGQRETQYF.

About this clonotype itself: A read error is possible here, since a much larger clone lies one base away. The chain carries TRBV10-2 and TRBJ2-7, with 7 bases identical to TRBD1. V lost 6 bases, J lost 5 bases, and 10 bases stayed unmatched. The germline V gene has CDR1 WSHSY and CDR2 SAAADI. CDR3 length: 14 residues. DNA of the CDR3: TGCGCCAGCAGGACCACCGGGACAGCCCACGAGCAGTACTTC. Protein product: CASRTTGTAHEQYF.

In this sample, this clonotype turned up many times. The chain employs TRBV11-2 and TRBJ2-1, with D possibly being TRBD2 (6 bases). Germline lookup yields CDR1 SGHAT and CDR2 FQNNGV. There are 15 residues in the CDR3. V was trimmed by 4 bases and J by 6 bases, leaving 16 bases between them. The CDR3 DNA sequence: TGTGCCAGCAGCTCCCATTTCGGGAGAGGCAATGAGCAGTTCTTC. It specifies CASSSHFGRGNEQFF. Full variable domain (missing parts from reference TRBV11-2 and TRBJ2-1): EAGVAQSPRYKIIEKRQSVAFWCNPISGHATLYWYQQILGQGPKLLIQFQNNGVVDDSQLPKDRFSAERLKGVDSTLKIQPAKLEDSAVYLCASSSHFGRGNEQFFGPGTRLTVL.

This chain connects TRBV19 to TRBJ2-7; D is perhaps TRBD2 (6 bases). Trimming took off 1 base at V and 3 bases at J, with 16 bases between the two ends. The germline V gene has CDR1 LNHDA and CDR2 SQIVND (reference sequence). The CDR3 has 16 residues. Here the CDR3 DNA reads TGTGCCAGTAGTATAGGTTCCGGGGGTACCCTCTACGAGCAGTACTTC. This gives the protein CASSIGSGGTLYEQYF.

The sample holds a few counts of this clonotype. The genes are TRBV25-1 and TRBJ1-2; no clear D gene. The length of the CDR3 is 13 residues. Germline assignment: CDR1 MGHDK and CDR2 SYGVNS. V was pared by 7 bases and J by 3 bases, with 12 bases between. The CDR3 is CASTASEYYGYTF. As DNA, the CDR3 is TGTGCCAGCACGGCGTCTGAATACTATGGCTACACCTTC.

This clonotype was picked up many times. This chain connects TRBV7-2 to TRBJ2-1; 8 positions match TRBD2. Germline CDR1 reads SGHTA; CDR2 reads FQGNSA. With 4 bases clipped from V and 8 bases from J, the junction kept 13 bases outside the gene matches. The CDR3 loop spans 16 amino acids. In nucleotides, the CDR3 is TGTGCCAGCAGCTCCCCCCGGGAGGGCCGACTTTATGAGCAGTTCTTC. Translated, it gives CASSSPREGRLYEQFF.

This clonotype was counted at least ten times. The gene calls are TRBV20-1 and TRBJ2-5, with D perhaps TRBD2 (5 bases). CDR3 length: 15 amino acids. Trimming shortened V by 4 bases and J by 5 bases, and 20 bases separated the two germline ends. From germline, CDR1 is DFQATT and CDR2 SNEGSKA (reference sequence). The CDR3: CSATDPGRGGETQYF. CDR3 sequence (DNA): TGCAGTGCTACAGACCCCGGCAGAGGCGGGGAGACCCAGTACTTC.

The chain links TRBV2 to TRBJ1-5; 10 positions match TRBD1. Germline V gives CDR1 SNHLY, CDR2 FYNNEI. This CDR3 region has 17 residues. With V trimmed by 1 base and J by 0 bases, 3 bases remained unmatched. The CDR3 reads CASSEVWTGGSNQPQHF. CDR3 nucleotide sequence: TGTGCCAGCAGTGAAGTATGGACAGGGGGTAGCAATCAGCCCCAGCATTTT. The whole variable domain, filled in from reference TRBV2 and TRBJ1-5, reads EPEVTQTPSHQVTQMGQEVILRCVPISNHLYFYWYRQILGQKVEFLVSFYNNEISEKSEIFDDQFSVERPDGSNFTLKIRSTKLEDSAMYFCASSEVWTGGSNQPQHFGDGTRLSIL.

This clonotype was observed many times. The chain carries TRBV9 and TRBJ2-3; 10 bases are a match to TRBD2. V lost 0 bases and J lost 2; bases outside the gene matches: 3. Germline CDR1 SGDLS, CDR2 YYNGEE. The CDR3 covers 16 residues. CDR3 coding DNA: TGTGCCAGCAGCGTAGTTGGACTAGCGGACACAGATACGCAGTATTTT. Translated, it gives CASSVVGLADTDTQYF.

This clonotype showed up many times. The V and J genes are TRBV28 and TRBJ2-2; 9 positions agree with TRBD1. Germline CDR1 is MDHEN and CDR2 is SYDVKM. There are 16 residues in the CDR3. V gave up 4 bases and J gave up 6 bases; unmatched junction bases: 9. The CDR3 reads CASSSPGQGLAGELFF. The CDR3 DNA sequence: TGTGCCAGCAGTTCCCCGGGACAGGGACTGGCCGGGGAGCTGTTTTTT. The variable domain in full, with the rest retrieved from reference TRBV28 and TRBJ2-2, is DVKVTQSSRYLVKRTGEKVFLECVQDMDHENMFWYRQDPGLGLRLIYFSYDVKMKEKGDIPEGYSVSREKKERFSLILESASTNQTSMYLCASSSPGQGLAGELFFGEGSRLTVL.

This clonotype was detected only a few times. The V and J genes are TRBV7-8 and TRBJ2-5; 8 nucleotides agree with TRBD2. The V and J ends lost 2 bases and 5 bases, in that order; junction bases with no gene match: 10. The CDR3 extends over 16 amino acids. The germline V gene has CDR1 SGHVS and CDR2 FQNEAQ. CDR3 coding DNA: TGTGCCAGCAGCTTACGTACCGGGACTAGTCTCGAGACCCAGTACTTC. Translating gives CASSLRTGTSLETQYF.

V and J are TRBV7-9 and TRBJ2-2; D is undetermined. V dropped 7 bases and J dropped 5 bases, with 14 bases sitting between them. CDR1 SEHNR and CDR2 FQNEAQ come from the germline V gene (reference sequence). The CDR3 has 14 residues. CDR3 coding DNA: TGTGCCAGCAACACCGGGCAGCTGACCGGGGAGCTGTTTTTT. Protein sequence: CASNTGQLTGELFF.

In its sample, this clonotype was seen many times. The chain combines TRBV5-1 with TRBJ1-2; D remains ambiguous. V dropped 2 bases and J dropped 1 base, with 12 bases sitting between them. This CDR3 contains 15 residues. Per germline, CDR1 SGHRS and CDR2 YFSETQ. The CDR3 nucleotides read TGCGCCAGCAGCTTTGCAACAGCGGATAACTATGGCTACACCTTC. Translating it yields CASSFATADNYGYTF.

This clonotype was observed a few times. The V gene is TRBV5-6, the J gene TRBJ1-2; D remains ambiguous. Germline values: CDR1 SGHDT, CDR2 YYEEEE. This CDR3 spans 14 amino acids. The V gene lost 0 bases and the J gene lost 8 bases, with 14 bases spanning the gap. The CDR3 loop is CASSLGAGIGGYTF. CDR3 bases: TGTGCCAGCAGCTTGGGGGCAGGAATTGGAGGCTACACCTTC.

This clonotype was observed a few times. The rearrangement uses TRBV4-3 and TRBJ1-6, with D possibly being TRBD1 (6 bases). V was trimmed by 0 bases and J by 4 bases, leaving 16 bases between them. This CDR3 contains 18 residues. Germline V gene lookup returns CDR1 LGHNA and CDR2 YSLEER. CDR3 amino acids: CASSQDMDSYRYNSPLHF. DNA for the CDR3: TGCGCCAGCAGCCAAGATATGGACAGCTATAGATATAATTCACCCCTCCACTTT.

This chain joins TRBV6-2 or TRBV6-3 and TRBJ2-7; unclear D gene. V lost 5 bases to trimming and J lost 4 bases, with 9 bases between them. The CDR3 length is 12 residues. CDR1 MNHEY and CDR2 SVGEGT come from the germline V gene. The CDR3 DNA reads as TGTGCCAGCAGTCCCTGGGTGTACGAGCAGTACTTC. Its protein product is CASSPWVYEQYF.